Each of the 28 T cell receptor beta chains below was sequenced from the same sample in a study of beta chain features in type 1 diabetes. Their antigens are not known. Expressed TCRB transcripts got sequenced, as all isolated RNA was reverse transcribed. Here immunoSEQ multiplex PCR was the method, and the copy in TCRdb shows in-frame clones only, minus some. The sample records roughly 730,000 clones, roughly 13% being singletons. General study points: All four CD4+ subsets from Type 1 diabetes patients carried moderately but significantly shorter TCRB CDR3s.

The specimen sequenced was naive CD4+ T cells from blood. These receptors all stem from a man aged 18 to 30 with type 1 diabetes.

The chain is built from TRBV2 and TRBJ2-7; 11 nucleotides match TRBD2. Germline V gene data show CDR1 as SNHLY and CDR2 as FYNNEI. The CDR3 has 14 residues. Trimming took 6 bases from V and 3 from J; bases not matched to a gene: 4. The CDR3 reads CASRMTSGVYEQYF. In DNA, the CDR3 is TGTGCCAGCAGGATGACTAGCGGGGTCTACGAGCAGTACTTC.

This clone appeared a few times. The rearrangement links TRBV18 to TRBJ1-4, with D tentatively TRBD1 (5 bases). Deletions cut 6 bases from V and 2 bases from J, with 10 bases between. The germline gives CDR1 KGHSH, CDR2 LQKENI. The CDR3 has 14 amino acids. CDR3 nucleotide sequence: TGTGCCAGCTCGCCCGGGACTACTAATGAAAAACTGTTTTTT. It is translated as CASSPGTTNEKLFF.

In this sample, this clone turned up a few times. The V call is TRBV28, the J call TRBJ2-1; 11 bases agree with TRBD1. CDR1 and CDR2 from the germline V gene are MDHEN and SYDVKM. The CDR3 is 14 amino acids. The J segment lost 8 bases and the V segment lost 6 bases, leaving 6 bases of the junction unmatched. The CDR3 is CASRRRTGGHEQFF. The DNA of the CDR3 is TGTGCCAGCAGGCGGCGGACAGGGGGCCATGAGCAGTTCTTC.

This clone was seen only a few times. The genes are TRBV11-2 and TRBJ1-1; D uncertain. The germline V and J ends were trimmed by 5 bases and 1 base, with 17 bases remaining between them. Germline CDR1 reads SGHAT; CDR2 reads FQNNGV. This CDR3 has 16 residues. The chain's CDR3 is CASSRNIVGKNTEAFF. In DNA form, the CDR3 reads TGTGCCAGCAGCCGGAATATTGTTGGGAAGAACACTGAAGCTTTCTTT.

V usage is TRBV6-5 and J usage is TRBJ1-1; the D is unclear. Per the germline V gene, CDR1 is MNHEY and CDR2 is SVGAGI. Trimming removed 7 bases at V and 3 bases at J, with 18 bases between. The CDR3 covers 15 residues. CDR3 DNA sequence: TGTGCCAGCACCCTGGGGAGAATTGGGTACACTGAAGCTTTCTTT. The encoded protein is CASTLGRIGYTEAFF.

The chain has TRBV18 and TRBJ2-7; maybe TRBD2 (5 bases). The CDR3 sequence is 17 residues long. The germline CDR1 and CDR2 sequences are KGHSH and LQKENI. V was trimmed by 4 bases and J by 1 base, leaving 20 bases between them. The chain's CDR3 is CASSLNHERLLSYEQYF. CDR3 bases: TGTGCCAGCTCACTAAATCACGAGCGGCTTCTTTCCTACGAGCAGTACTTC.

This clone was seen only a few times. V usage is TRBV6-5 and J usage is TRBJ1-6, with 7 bases aligning to TRBD1. V was clipped by 7 bases and J by 7 bases; unmatched bases: 7. Germline loops: CDR1 MNHEY, CDR2 SVGAGI. The CDR3 loop spans 14 amino acids. CDR3 nucleotide sequence: TGTGCCAGCACCCTAACAGGGGTAAATTCACCCCTCCACTTT. It encodes CASTLTGVNSPLHF.

The V call is TRBV7-9, the J call TRBJ1-2; D unclear. Trimming pared 4 bases from V and 2 bases from J, leaving 8 bases between. CDR1 and CDR2 from the germline V gene are SEHNR and FQNEAQ (reference sequence). The CDR3 contains 13 residues. CDR3 sequence reads: CASSSITNYGYTF. DNA of the CDR3: TGTGCCAGCAGCTCCATTACCAACTATGGCTACACCTTC.

This clone came up a few times. The rearrangement uses TRBV6-5 and TRBJ2-1, with D perhaps matching TRBD1 (5 bases). V lost 0 bases, J lost 8 bases, and 17 bases lay in between. This CDR3 spans 16 amino acids. From germline, CDR1 is MNHEY and CDR2 SVGAGI. CDR3 in DNA: TGTGCCAGCAGTTACTCGAGGCAGGCAGGGCAAGATGAGCAGTTCTTC. Its translation is CASSYSRQAGQDEQFF.

In this sample, this clone turned up a few times. The rearrangement uses TRBV5-4 and TRBJ1-1, with a tentative D call TRBD1 (6 bases). V was pared by 2 bases and J by 3 bases, with 17 bases between. The CDR3 length is 16 residues. Germline V lookup: CDR1 SGHNT, CDR2 YYREEE (reference sequence). CDR3 region: CASSFLLWAGDTEAFF. The CDR3 coding sequence is TGTGCCAGCAGCTTTCTTCTTTGGGCAGGGGACACTGAAGCTTTCTTT.

V is TRBV7-2 and J is TRBJ1-3, with 8 nucleotides matching TRBD1. V lost 5 bases and J lost 2; bases outside the gene matches: 5. Germline CDR1 is SGHTA and CDR2 is FQGNSA. This CDR3 is built from 15 residues. CDR3 nucleotide sequence: TGTGCCAGCAGCCTGTGGACAGGGACTGGAAACACCATATATTTT. This encodes CASSLWTGTGNTIYF.

In regard to this clone: This specimen includes other DNA sequences encoding the same CDR3. This chain links TRBV6-5 with TRBJ2-3; TRBD2 matches at 7 bases. V dropped 7 bases and J dropped 3; count of bases not matched to a gene: 4. The CDR3 has 13 residues. Germline V gene lookup returns CDR1 MNHEY and CDR2 SVGAGI. The CDR3 DNA sequence: TGTGCCAGCATTCCGGGGGGAACAGATACGCAGTATTTT. The encoded protein is CASIPGGTDTQYF.

This rearrangement joins TRBV30 to TRBJ1-1; D is unclear. The CDR3 spans 14 residues. Germline V CDR1 and CDR2: GTSNPN, SVGIG (reference sequence). Trimming took off 4 bases at V and 0 bases at J, with 12 bases between the two ends. CDR3 sequence (DNA): TGTGCCTGGACCGCTGGACTGGTGAACACTGAAGCTTTCTTT. It translates to CAWTAGLVNTEAFF.

The V and J genes are TRBV5-4 and TRBJ2-1, with 7 bases lining up with TRBD2. Per germline, CDR1 SGHNT and CDR2 YYREEE (reference sequence). CDR3 size: 15 residues. V lost 3 bases to trimming and J lost 5 bases; unmatched junction nucleotides: 8. The CDR3 is CASSSSGGTHNEQFF. The CDR3 DNA follows: TGTGCCAGCAGCTCCTCGGGGGGTACCCACAATGAGCAGTTCTTC.

This clone occurred a few times. The DNA for the CDR3 is TGTGCCTGGAGCCCCATCCTCTACACCTTC. Its translation: CAWSPILYTF. The chain combines TRBV30 with TRBJ1-2; no firm D call. CDR1 is GTSNPN and CDR2 is SVGIG in the germline V gene (reference sequence). The CDR3 covers 10 residues. Trimming took 3 bases from V and 10 from J, leaving 9 bases between them.

This clone was recorded a few times. This chain connects TRBV28 to TRBJ2-7, with D maybe TRBD2 (6 bases). CDR1 and CDR2 from the germline V gene are MDHEN and SYDVKM. Deletions cut 2 bases from V and 3 bases from J, with 20 bases between. The CDR3 contains 17 residues. CDR3 DNA sequence: TGTGCCAGCAGTTTAACGGGCCGACTAATCGGGGGCTACGAGCAGTACTTC. It is translated as CASSLTGRLIGGYEQYF.

This chain connects TRBV30 to TRBJ1-5; tentative D call: TRBD1 (6 bases). The germline CDR1 and CDR2 sequences are GTSNPN and SVGIG (reference sequence). V dropped 0 bases and J dropped 11 bases, with 11 bases sitting between them. This CDR3 region has 12 residues. The CDR3, as DNA: TGTGCCTGGAGTGTACAGTCAGGGGCCCAGCATTTT. Protein product: CAWSVQSGAQHF.

This clone was counted a few times. The chain couples TRBV6-5 to TRBJ2-7; 11 positions agree with TRBD1. The V segment lost 8 bases and the J segment 5 bases; nucleotides outside the gene matches: 5. CDR1 is MNHEY, CDR2 SVGAGI, per germline. The CDR3 length is 13 residues. DNA of the CDR3: TGTGCCAGCCGGGACAGGGGGTGGGACGAGCAGTACTTC. Protein sequence: CASRDRGWDEQYF.

This clone has more than one count but fewer than ten. V gene TRBV5-4 combines with J gene TRBJ2-7, with D possibly being TRBD1 (6 bases). V was shortened by 3 bases and J by 2 bases, with 15 bases between the two germline ends. The germline V gene has CDR1 SGHNT and CDR2 YYREEE (reference sequence). The CDR3 is 15 amino acids. CDR3 sequence (DNA): TGTGCCAGCAGCTCTGGCCCCGGGGACACCTACGAGCAGTACTTC. This translates into CASSSGPGDTYEQYF.

Concerning this clone itself: The junction does not match germline at one end; this may be a read error. The chain employs TRBV30 and TRBJ1-1; no definite D call. Germline assignment: CDR1 GTSNPN and CDR2 SVGIG (reference sequence). This CDR3 is built from 15 residues. The CDR3 bases are TGTGCCTGGAGGACCTCCGTGGGAGCGAACTCTGAAGCTTTCTTT. Translated: CAWRTSVGANSEAFF.

The V gene is TRBV6-6, the J gene TRBJ1-6; 7 positions agree with TRBD1. Losses at the gene ends were 5 bases for V and 6 bases for J; bases not matched to a gene: 7. The CDR3 contains 15 residues. Germline V gives CDR1 MNHNY, CDR2 SVGAGI (reference sequence). The CDR3 loop reads CASSRDRAGNSPLHF. In nucleotides, the CDR3 is TGTGCCAGCAGTCGCGACAGGGCGGGTAATTCACCCCTCCACTTT.

J is TRBJ2-5 and V is TRBV30; D gene unclear. The germline CDR1 and CDR2 sequences are GTSNPN and SVGIG (reference sequence). This CDR3 is 13 amino acids long. The V gene lost 4 bases and the J gene lost 2 bases, with 11 bases spanning the gap. The CDR3 bases are TGTGCCTGGACGGCTATCGGACAAGAGACCCAGTACTTC. Its protein product is CAWTAIGQETQYF.

The genes are TRBV28 and TRBJ1-1; perhaps TRBD1 as D (6 bases). Germline CDR1 and CDR2: MDHEN and SYDVKM. Trimming shortened V by 8 bases and J by 5 bases, and 18 bases separated the two germline ends. The CDR3 runs to 14 residues. The CDR3 DNA reads as TGTGCCAGCTCCCCTGGGGGCAGCCGGACTGAAGCTTTCTTT. Its translation is CASSPGGSRTEAFF.

V usage is TRBV5-1 and J usage is TRBJ2-7; the D gene is possibly TRBD1 (7 bases). CDR1 is SGHRS and CDR2 is YFSETQ in the germline V gene. The CDR3 spans 16 residues. V lost 0 bases and J 2 bases, leaving 15 bases between the germline ends. DNA of the CDR3: TGCGCCAGCAGCTTGGGGAGGGACAGTAGGACCTACGAGCAGTACTTC. Protein product: CASSLGRDSRTYEQYF.

This clone was counted between two and nine times. The genes are TRBV2 and TRBJ1-5; D is ambiguous. CDR3 size: 14 residues. The V end lost 7 bases, the J end lost 3 bases, and 13 bases lay between the germline ends. Per the germline V gene, CDR1 is SNHLY and CDR2 is FYNNEI. CDR3 sequence (DNA): TGTGCCAGCACGGAGGAGAAAAACAATCAGCCCCAGCATTTT. Its protein is CASTEEKNNQPQHF.

This clone has just a few counts. The J gene is TRBJ1-3, the V gene TRBV2, with a weak D call TRBD1 (6 bases). Trimming removed 2 bases from V and 1 base from J, with 15 bases in between. CDR1 is SNHLY and CDR2 is FYNNEI in the germline V gene. The length of the CDR3 is 17 residues. CDR3 in DNA: TGTGCCAGCAGTGAATTAGGGGGACGGAATTCTGGAAACACCATATATTTT. Its translation is CASSELGGRNSGNTIYF.

The V call is TRBV18, the J call TRBJ2-6; 10 positions agree with TRBD1. Trimming removed 3 bases from V and 1 base from J; junction bases left unmatched: 12. Germline assignment: CDR1 KGHSH and CDR2 LQKENI. The CDR3 runs 20 residues. The DNA for the CDR3 is TGTGCCAGCTCACCGTATACGGGACAGGGGCACGCATCTGGGGCCAACGTCCTGACTTTC. Amino acids: CASSPYTGQGHASGANVLTF.

This clone appeared a few times. The V gene is TRBV9, the J gene TRBJ1-5; tentative D call: TRBD1 (6 bases). The CDR3 has 18 residues. Germline values: CDR1 SGDLS, CDR2 YYNGEE. V was pared by 0 bases and J by 2 bases, with 18 bases between. Here the CDR3 reads CASSVEGTPSPGNQPQHF. CDR3 bases: TGTGCCAGCAGCGTAGAGGGGACACCGAGCCCAGGCAATCAGCCCCAGCATTTT.